A single sample is the source of the 8 T cell receptor beta chains below, sequenced in a study of STAT3 mutations in large granular lymphocyte leukemia. Study findings and constraints: At least one immunodominant TCR beta clonotype appeared in every T-cell large granular lymphocyte leukemia patient.

Profiled with immunoSEQ multiplex PCR; TCRdb holds only in-frame clones, not every one. This repertoire shows 5,500 to 6,500 clones, under 80% found once; its top ten account for approximately 80%. These TCRs are of unknown antigen specificity. The sequencing sample was made of peripheral blood mononuclear cells. These receptors all come from a man between 40 and 49 years old with T-cell large granular lymphocyte leukemia. Some clones in this sample may be carry-over from other donors' samples.

The chain combines TRBV28 with TRBJ2-5; D is unresolved. V was cut by 2 bases and J by 4 bases, with 2 bases left in between. The germline V gene encodes CDR1 MDHEN and CDR2 SYDVKM. The CDR3 totals 11 residues. For the CDR3, the DNA is TGTGCCAGCAGTTTAGGAGAGACCCAGTACTTC. Translated: CASSLGETQYF.

The CDR3 nucleotides are TGTGCTAGTGGTTTGGAAGAATTCACTGAAGCTTTCTTT. This gives the protein CASGLEEFTEAFF. V gene TRBV12-5 combines with J gene TRBJ1-1; D is undetermined. V was cut by 1 base and J by 4 bases, with 7 bases left in between. CDR1 and CDR2 from the germline V gene are LGHNT and FRNRAP. The CDR3 is made up of 13 amino acids. The full variable domain, with the rest looked up from reference TRBV12-5 and TRBJ1-1, is DARVTQTPRHKVTEMGQEVTMRCQPILGHNTVFWYRQTMMQGLELLAYFRNRAPLDDSGMPKDRFSAEMPDATLATLKIQPSEPRDSAVYFCASGLEEFTEAFFGQGTRLTVV.

The chain recombines TRBV15 with TRBJ1-1; D ambiguous. The CDR3 consists of 12 residues. Per the germline V gene, CDR1 is LNHNV and CDR2 is YYDKDF (reference sequence). Trimming left V 0 bases short and J 10 bases short, with 9 bases between. CDR3 region: CATSRDQSRAFF. Here the CDR3 DNA reads TGTGCCACCAGCAGAGATCAATCCCGAGCTTTCTTT.

V and J are TRBV4-1 and TRBJ2-3; maybe TRBD1 (6 bases). Germline CDR1 is MGHRA and CDR2 is YSYEKL. This CDR3 spans 15 amino acids. Trimming pared 5 bases from V and 1 base from J, leaving 13 bases between. Here the CDR3 DNA reads TGCGCCAGCAGCACTCAGGGGTGGGGCACAGATACGCAGTATTTT. It yields the protein CASSTQGWGTDTQYF.

A few counts support this clone. The rearrangement uses TRBV28 and TRBJ2-7; TRBD1 aligns across 7 bases. From germline, CDR1 is MDHEN and CDR2 SYDVKM. There are 14 residues in the CDR3. V was pared by 7 bases and J by 3 bases, with 9 bases of the junction left unmatched. In nucleotides, the CDR3 is TGTGCCAGCATCCCCGACAGGGCTAGCTACGAGCAGTACTTC. This sequence encodes CASIPDRASYEQYF.

The chain employs TRBV7-2 and TRBJ2-6; D possibly matches TRBD1 or TRBD2 (5 bases each). The CDR3 sequence is 19 residues long. Trimming left V 1 base short and J 5 bases short, with 21 bases between. Germline V lookup: CDR1 SGHTA, CDR2 FQGNSA. The CDR3: CASSLGAGTGLVRANVLTF. CDR3 nucleotide sequence: TGTGCCAGCAGCTTAGGGGCCGGGACCGGTCTCGTCCGGGCCAACGTCCTGACTTTC.

J is TRBJ2-3 and V is TRBV16; 8 positions agree with TRBD2. This CDR3 contains 16 residues. After removal of 4 bases from V and 5 bases from J, the junction contained 11 bases not matched to a gene. The germline CDR1 and CDR2 sequences are KGHSY and FQNENV. This CDR3 is CASSPQGAGALDTQYF. CDR3 DNA sequence: TGTGCCAGCAGCCCGCAAGGAGCGGGAGCGCTAGATACGCAGTATTTT.

The CDR3 DNA reads as TGTGCCAGCAGTGAAGGTAGCGGGACCAACACAGATACGCAGTATTTT. Its protein product is CASSEGSGTNTDTQYF. The genes are TRBV2 and TRBJ2-3; 8 positions match TRBD2. V shed 1 base and J 2 bases; nucleotides not matched to a gene: 5. Germline values: CDR1 SNHLY, CDR2 FYNNEI. This CDR3 is built from 16 residues. Filled out from reference TRBV2 and TRBJ2-3, the complete variable domain reads EPEVTQTPSHQVTQMGQEVILRCVPISNHLYFYWYRQILGQKVEFLVSFYNNEISEKSEIFDDQFSVERPDGSNFTLKIRSTKLEDSAMYFCASSEGSGTNTDTQYFGPGTRLTVL.